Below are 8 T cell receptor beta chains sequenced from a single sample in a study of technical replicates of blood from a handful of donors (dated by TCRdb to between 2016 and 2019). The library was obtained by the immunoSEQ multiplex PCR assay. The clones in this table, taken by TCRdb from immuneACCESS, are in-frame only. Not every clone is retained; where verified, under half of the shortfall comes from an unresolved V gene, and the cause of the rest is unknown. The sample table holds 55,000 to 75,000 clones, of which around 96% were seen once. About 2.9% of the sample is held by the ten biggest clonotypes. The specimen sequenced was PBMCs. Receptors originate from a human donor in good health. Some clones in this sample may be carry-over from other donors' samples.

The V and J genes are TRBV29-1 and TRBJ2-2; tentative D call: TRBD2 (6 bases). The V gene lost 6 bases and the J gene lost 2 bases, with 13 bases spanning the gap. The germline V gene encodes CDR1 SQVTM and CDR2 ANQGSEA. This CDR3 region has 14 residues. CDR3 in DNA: TGCAGCGTAAGGGACTTCCTAAACACCGGGGAGCTGTTTTTT. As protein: CSVRDFLNTGELFF.

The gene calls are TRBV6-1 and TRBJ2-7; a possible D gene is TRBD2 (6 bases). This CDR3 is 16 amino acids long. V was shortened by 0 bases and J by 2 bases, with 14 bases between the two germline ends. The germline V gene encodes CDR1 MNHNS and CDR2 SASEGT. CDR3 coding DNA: TGTGCCAGCAGTGAAGCTCGGAGGGGCTTCACCTACGAGCAGTACTTC. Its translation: CASSEARRGFTYEQYF.

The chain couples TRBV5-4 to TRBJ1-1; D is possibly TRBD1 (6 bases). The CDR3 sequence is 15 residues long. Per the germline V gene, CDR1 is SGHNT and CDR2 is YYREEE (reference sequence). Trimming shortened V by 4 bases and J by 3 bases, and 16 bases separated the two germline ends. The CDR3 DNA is TGTGCCAGCAGCCATGGCGGACAGACGGACACTGAAGCTTTCTTT. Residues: CASSHGGQTDTEAFF.

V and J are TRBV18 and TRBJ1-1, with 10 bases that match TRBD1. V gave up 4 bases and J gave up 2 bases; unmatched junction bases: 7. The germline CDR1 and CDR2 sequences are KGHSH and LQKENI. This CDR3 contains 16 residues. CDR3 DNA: TGTGCCAGCTCACGGGGACAGGGGATGGGAAACACTGAAGCTTTCTTT. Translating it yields CASSRGQGMGNTEAFF.

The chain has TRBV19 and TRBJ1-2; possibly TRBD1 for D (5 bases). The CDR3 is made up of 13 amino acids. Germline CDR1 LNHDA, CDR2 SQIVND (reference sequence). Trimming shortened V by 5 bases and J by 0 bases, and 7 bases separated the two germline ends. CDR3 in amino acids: CASSAGTNYGYTF. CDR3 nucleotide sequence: TGTGCCAGTAGTGCAGGGACTAACTATGGCTACACCTTC.

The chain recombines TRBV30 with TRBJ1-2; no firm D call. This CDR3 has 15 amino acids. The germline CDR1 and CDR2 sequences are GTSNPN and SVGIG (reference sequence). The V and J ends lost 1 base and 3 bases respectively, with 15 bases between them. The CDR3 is CAWSAMGGVYYGYTF. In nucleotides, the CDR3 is TGTGCCTGGAGTGCCATGGGCGGGGTCTACTATGGCTACACCTTC.

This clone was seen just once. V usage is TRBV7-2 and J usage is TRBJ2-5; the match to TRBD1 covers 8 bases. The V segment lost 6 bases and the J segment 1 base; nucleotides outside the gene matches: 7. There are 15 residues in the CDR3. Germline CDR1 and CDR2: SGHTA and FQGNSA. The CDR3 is CASRPPGTGQETQYF. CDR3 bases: TGTGCCAGCAGACCCCCCGGGACAGGCCAAGAGACCCAGTACTTC.

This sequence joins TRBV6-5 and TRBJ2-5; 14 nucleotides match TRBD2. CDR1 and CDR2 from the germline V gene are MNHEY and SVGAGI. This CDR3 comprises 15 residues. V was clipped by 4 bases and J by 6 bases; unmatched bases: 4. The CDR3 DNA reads TGTGCCAGCAGTTCGGGACTAGCGGGAGTACAGACCCAGTACTTC. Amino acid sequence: CASSSGLAGVQTQYF.